Below, 13 T cell receptor beta chains from the same sample are listed, as sequenced in a study of cytomegalovirus exposure and HLA in healthy donors. Use of 60 Vbeta and 13 Jbeta primers characterized the PCR. Measured with immunoSEQ multiplex PCR; TCRdb has only the in-frame clones, and not every one. Of approximately 170,000 clones listed, more than 70% are singletons. Sequenced input: PBMCs. These TCRs come from a man aged 25-45 years in good health and CMV-seropositive.

Only a few counts were recorded for this clone. The chain is built from TRBV21-1 and TRBJ1-1. TRBV21-1 is a pseudogene segment. CDR3 length: 17 residues. The CDR3 is CASSGGEITGMNTEAFF. The CDR3 nucleotides read TGTGCCAGCAGCGGAGGGGAGATTACCGGTATGAACACTGAAGCTTTCTTT.

This rearrangement joins TRBV7-3 to TRBJ2-1; possibly TRBD1 for D (6 bases). The CDR3 has 13 amino acids. CDR1 SGHTA and CDR2 FQGTGA come from the germline V gene. The V gene lost 2 bases and the J gene lost 7 bases, with 9 bases spanning the gap. The CDR3 DNA reads TGTGCCAGCAGCTTAGGACAGCCGAATGAGCAGTTCTTC. Amino acids: CASSLGQPNEQFF. Based on the CDR3 plus reference TRBV7-3 and TRBJ2-1, the full variable domain is GAGVSQTPSNKVTEKGKYVELRCDPISGHTALYWYRQSLGQGPEFLIYFQGTGAADDSGLPNDRFFAVRPEGSVSTLKIQRTERGDSAVYLCASSLGQPNEQFFGPGTRLTVL.

This rearrangement joins TRBV18 to TRBJ1-5; 7 nucleotides line up with TRBD1. There are 13 residues in the CDR3. Germline lookup yields CDR1 KGHSH and CDR2 LQKENI. The V gene end was trimmed by 3 bases and the J gene end by 7 bases; junction bases not matched to a gene: 3. Here the CDR3 reads CASSPTGWQPQHF. The DNA of the CDR3 is TGTGCCAGCTCACCGACAGGGTGGCAGCCCCAGCATTTT.

J is TRBJ1-6 and V is TRBV13, with TRBD1 as a possible D gene (6 bases). Germline-derived CDR1 and CDR2 are PRHDT and FYEKMQ (reference sequence). This CDR3 contains 14 residues. V dropped 3 bases and J dropped 10 bases, with 13 bases sitting between them. The CDR3: CASSLGRGRSPLHF. The CDR3 coding sequence is TGTGCCAGCAGCTTGGGCAGGGGTAGGTCACCCCTCCACTTT.

There are a few counts of this clone. One end of the junction varies from germline; a read error may be responsible. The chain joins TRBV7-2 to TRBJ2-7; 8 bases are a match to TRBD2. This CDR3 region has 14 residues. CDR1 and CDR2 (germline): SGHTA, FQGNSA. CDR3 protein: CASSLASGSYEQYF. DNA for the CDR3: TGTGCCAGCAGCCTAGCGAGCGGGAGCTACGAGCAGTACTTC. The full variable domain, its missing parts supplied by reference TRBV7-2 and TRBJ2-7, is GAGVSQSPSNKVTEKGKDVELRCDPISGHTALYWYRQSLGQGLEFLIYFQGNSAPDKSGLPSDRFSAERTGGSVSTLTIQRTQQEDSAVYLCASSLASGSYEQYFGPGTRLTVT.

In regard to this clone: The junction does not match germline at one end; this may be a read error. This sequence joins TRBV7-9 and TRBJ1-6; 8 bases are shared with TRBD1. The germline V gene has CDR1 SEHNR and CDR2 FQNEAQ (reference sequence). The CDR3 runs to 18 residues. The CDR3 region is CSSSSIKLRTGINSPLHF. The CDR3 bases are TGTTCCAGCAGCTCGATTAAACTCAGGACAGGGATTAATTCACCCCTCCACTTT.

Only a few counts were recorded for this clone. V is TRBV14 and J is TRBJ2-1, with 8 bases aligning to TRBD2. CDR1 SGHDN and CDR2 FVKESK come from the germline V gene. Losses at the gene ends were 0 bases for V and 8 bases for J; bases not matched to a gene: 3. The CDR3 length is 14 residues. This chain's CDR3 is CASSQDRAGDEQFF. The DNA of the CDR3 is TGTGCCAGCAGCCAAGATAGAGCGGGAGATGAGCAGTTCTTC.

The rearrangement joins TRBV19 to TRBJ2-1, with D possibly matching TRBD1 (5 bases). The CDR3 totals 14 residues. The germline gives CDR1 LNHDA, CDR2 SQIVND (reference sequence). V lost 5 bases to trimming and J lost 15 bases, with 23 bases between them. DNA for the CDR3: TGTGCCAGTAGTCCCCAACCCGTGGACATTAACGGGTTCTTC. Its protein product is CASSPQPVDINGFF.

The gene calls are TRBV19 and TRBJ2-2, with D perhaps TRBD1 (6 bases). Germline loops: CDR1 LNHDA, CDR2 SQIVND (reference sequence). With 8 bases removed from V and 5 bases from J, the gap between germline ends came to 12 bases. CDR3 length equals 13 residues. The chain's CDR3 is CASGPGATGELFF. For the CDR3, the DNA is TGTGCCAGTGGGCCAGGGGCAACCGGGGAGCTGTTTTTT.

In the case of this clone: The conserved phenylalanine or tryptophan normally closing the CDR3 is absent here, so this likely arose from a read error. The chain has TRBV7-2 and TRBJ1-6; no firm D call. This CDR3 comprises 15 residues. V lost 1 base to trimming and J lost 10 bases, with 14 bases between them. Germline V CDR1 and CDR2: SGHTA, FQGNSA. CDR3 in amino acids: CASSLGAVAGSPLHL. Here the CDR3 DNA reads TGTGCCAGCAGCTTAGGAGCTGTAGCGGGGTCACCCCTCCACCTT.

The chain combines TRBV6-4 with TRBJ2-3; 13 bases are a match to TRBD2. Germline trimming cut 10 bases from V and 2 bases from J; bases unmatched to any gene: 12. Germline CDR1 is MRHNA and CDR2 is SNTAGT. This CDR3 has 17 amino acids. As DNA, the CDR3 is TGTGCCACCCCCGACGGGACTAGCGGGGATCCCACAGATACGCAGTATTTT. It encodes CATPDGTSGDPTDTQYF.

The chain carries TRBV27 and TRBJ2-3; D is unclear. Germline CDR1 is MNHEY and CDR2 is SMNVEV (reference sequence). The CDR3 totals 14 residues. V was shortened by 0 bases and J by 6 bases, with 10 bases between the two germline ends. The DNA of the CDR3 is TGTGCCAGCAGTTTATCGACCCCCGGGGATACGCAGTATTTT. Amino acid sequence: CASSLSTPGDTQYF.

V gene TRBV2 combines with J gene TRBJ2-5; 10 bases line up with TRBD2. Germline loops: CDR1 SNHLY, CDR2 FYNNEI. The CDR3 totals 14 residues. After removal of 4 bases from V and 4 bases from J, the junction contained 3 bases not matched to a gene. This CDR3 reads CASSVKREGETQYF. The CDR3 DNA sequence: TGTGCCAGCAGTGTGAAGCGGGAGGGAGAGACCCAGTACTTC.